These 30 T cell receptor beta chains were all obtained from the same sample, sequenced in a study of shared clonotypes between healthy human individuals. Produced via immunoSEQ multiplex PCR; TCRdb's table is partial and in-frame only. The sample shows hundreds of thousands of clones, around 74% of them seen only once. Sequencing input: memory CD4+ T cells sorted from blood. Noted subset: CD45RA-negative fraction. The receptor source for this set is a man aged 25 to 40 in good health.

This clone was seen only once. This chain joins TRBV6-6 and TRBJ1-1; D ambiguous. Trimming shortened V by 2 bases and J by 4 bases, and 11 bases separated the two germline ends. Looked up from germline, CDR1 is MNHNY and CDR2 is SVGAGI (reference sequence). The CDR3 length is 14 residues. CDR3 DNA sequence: TGTGCCAGCAGTTACGTGTCCTCGGTCACTGAAGCTTTCTTT. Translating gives CASSYVSSVTEAFF.

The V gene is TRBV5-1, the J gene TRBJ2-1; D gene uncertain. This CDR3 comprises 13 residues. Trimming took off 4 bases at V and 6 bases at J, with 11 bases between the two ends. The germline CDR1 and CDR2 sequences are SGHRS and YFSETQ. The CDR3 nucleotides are TGCGCCAGCAGCCGTCCGGGCCCCAATGAGCAGTTCTTC. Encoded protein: CASSRPGPNEQFF. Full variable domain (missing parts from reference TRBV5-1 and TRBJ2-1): KAGVTQTPRYLIKTRGQQVTLSCSPISGHRSVSWYQQTPGQGLQFLFEYFSETQRNKGNFPGRFSGRQFSNSRSEMNVSTLELGDSALYLCASSRPGPNEQFFGPGTRLTVL.

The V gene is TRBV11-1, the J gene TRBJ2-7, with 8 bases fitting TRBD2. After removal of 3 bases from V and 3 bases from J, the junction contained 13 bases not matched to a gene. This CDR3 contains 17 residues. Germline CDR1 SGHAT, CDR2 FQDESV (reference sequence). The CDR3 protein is CASSFGTFLREVYEQYF. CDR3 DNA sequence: TGTGCCAGCAGCTTCGGGACTTTTCTGCGGGAGGTCTACGAGCAGTACTTC.

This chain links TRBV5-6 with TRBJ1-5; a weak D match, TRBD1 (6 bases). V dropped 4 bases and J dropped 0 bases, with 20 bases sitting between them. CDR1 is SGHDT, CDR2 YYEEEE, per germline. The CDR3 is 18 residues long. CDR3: CASSTGKGGTYSNQPQHF. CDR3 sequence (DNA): TGTGCCAGCAGCACCGGGAAGGGGGGAACCTATAGCAATCAGCCCCAGCATTTT.

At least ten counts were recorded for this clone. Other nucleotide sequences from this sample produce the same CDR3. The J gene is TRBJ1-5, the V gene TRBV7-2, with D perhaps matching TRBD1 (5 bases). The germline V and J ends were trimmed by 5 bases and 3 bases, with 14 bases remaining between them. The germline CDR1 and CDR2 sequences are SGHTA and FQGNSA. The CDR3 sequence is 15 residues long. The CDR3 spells CASSLNQGNNQPQHF. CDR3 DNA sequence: TGTGCCAGCAGCCTGAACCAGGGTAACAATCAGCCCCAGCATTTT.

The DNA for the CDR3 is TGTGCCAGCAGCGCCCCGCCGGGGCGGTTTTATGGCTACACCTTC. Protein sequence: CASSAPPGRFYGYTF. The rearrangement links TRBV9 to TRBJ1-2, with D perhaps matching TRBD1 (5 bases). Trimming took off 3 bases at V and 5 bases at J, with 17 bases between the two ends. The CDR3 sequence is 15 residues long. Germline CDR1 and CDR2: SGDLS and YYNGEE.

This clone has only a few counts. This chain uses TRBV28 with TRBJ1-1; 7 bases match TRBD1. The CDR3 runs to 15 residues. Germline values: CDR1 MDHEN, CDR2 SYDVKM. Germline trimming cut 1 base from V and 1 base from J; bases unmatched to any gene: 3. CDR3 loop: CASSLSGTENTEAFF. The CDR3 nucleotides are TGTGCCAGCAGTTTATCCGGGACAGAGAACACTGAAGCTTTCTTT.

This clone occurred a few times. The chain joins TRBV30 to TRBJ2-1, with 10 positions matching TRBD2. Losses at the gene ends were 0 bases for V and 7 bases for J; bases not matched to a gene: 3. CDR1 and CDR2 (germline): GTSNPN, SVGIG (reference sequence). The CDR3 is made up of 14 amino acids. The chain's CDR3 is CAWSVLAGVNEQFF. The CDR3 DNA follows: TGTGCCTGGAGTGTCCTAGCGGGAGTGAATGAGCAGTTCTTC.

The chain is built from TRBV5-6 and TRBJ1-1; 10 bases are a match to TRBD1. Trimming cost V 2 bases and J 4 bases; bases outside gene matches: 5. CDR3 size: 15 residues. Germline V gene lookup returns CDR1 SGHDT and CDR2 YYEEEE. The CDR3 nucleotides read TGTGCCAGCAGCTTTGACAGGGGGCGAGGCACTGAAGCTTTCTTT. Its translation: CASSFDRGRGTEAFF.

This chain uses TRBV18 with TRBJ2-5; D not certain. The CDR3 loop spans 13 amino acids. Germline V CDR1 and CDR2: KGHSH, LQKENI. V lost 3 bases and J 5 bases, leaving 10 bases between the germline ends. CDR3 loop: CASSPEIVETQYF. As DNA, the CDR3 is TGTGCCAGCTCACCGGAGATAGTCGAGACCCAGTACTTC.

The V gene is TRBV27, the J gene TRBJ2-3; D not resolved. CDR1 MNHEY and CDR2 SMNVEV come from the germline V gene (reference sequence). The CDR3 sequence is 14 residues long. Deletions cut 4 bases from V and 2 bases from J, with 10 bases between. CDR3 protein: CASSSPYDTDTQYF. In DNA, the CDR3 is TGTGCCAGCAGTTCCCCCTATGACACAGATACGCAGTATTTT.

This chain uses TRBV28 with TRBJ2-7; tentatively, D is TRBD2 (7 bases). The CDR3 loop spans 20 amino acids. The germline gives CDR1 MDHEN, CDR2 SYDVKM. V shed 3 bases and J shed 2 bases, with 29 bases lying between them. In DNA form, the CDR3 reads TGTGCCAGCAGTTTGCGCCGATGGGGGGGCTCCAGACTTTTGGCCTACGAGCAGTACTTC. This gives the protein CASSLRRWGGSRLLAYEQYF.

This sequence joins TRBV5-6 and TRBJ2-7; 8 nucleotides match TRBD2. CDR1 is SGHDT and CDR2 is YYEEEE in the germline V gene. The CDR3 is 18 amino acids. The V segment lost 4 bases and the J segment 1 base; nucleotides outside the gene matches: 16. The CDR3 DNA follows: TGTGCCAGCAGCAGGATTGGGGCTAAGCGGGAGAGATCCTACGAGCAGTACTTC. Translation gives CASSRIGAKRERSYEQYF.

The DNA for the CDR3 is TGTGCCAGCAGTGTTTTTGCACGATCAAATGAGCAGTTCTTC. Its translation is CASSVFARSNEQFF. This chain connects TRBV6-4 to TRBJ2-1; D is uncertain. The V end was cut by 4 bases, the J end by 7 bases, with 14 bases between. The germline V gene encodes CDR1 MRHNA and CDR2 SNTAGT. The CDR3 is 14 amino acids.

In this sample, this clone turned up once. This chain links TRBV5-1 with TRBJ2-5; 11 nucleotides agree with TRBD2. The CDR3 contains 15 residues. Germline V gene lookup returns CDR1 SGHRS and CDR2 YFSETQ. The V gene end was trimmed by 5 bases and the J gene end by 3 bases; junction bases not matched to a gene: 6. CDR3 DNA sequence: TGCGCCAGCAGATTAGGGACTAGCGGAGAAGAGACCCAGTACTTC. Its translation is CASRLGTSGEETQYF.

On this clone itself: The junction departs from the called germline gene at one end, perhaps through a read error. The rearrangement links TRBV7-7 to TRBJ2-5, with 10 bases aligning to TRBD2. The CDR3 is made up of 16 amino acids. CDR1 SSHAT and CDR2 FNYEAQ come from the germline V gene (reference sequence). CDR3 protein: CASSGASGRYQETQYF. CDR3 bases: TGTGCTAGCAGCGGGGCTAGCGGGAGATACCAAGAGACCCAGTACTTC.

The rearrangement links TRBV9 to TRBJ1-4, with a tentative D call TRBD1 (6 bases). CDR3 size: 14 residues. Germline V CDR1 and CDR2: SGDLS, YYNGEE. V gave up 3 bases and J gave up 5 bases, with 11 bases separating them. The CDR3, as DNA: TGTGCCAGCAGCGCGACAGGCTGGAATGAAAAACTGTTTTTT. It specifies CASSATGWNEKLFF.

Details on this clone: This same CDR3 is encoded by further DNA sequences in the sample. The CDR3 DNA is TGCGCCAGCAGCTTGGACGGTAATGAGCAGTACTTC. Translation gives CASSLDGNEQYF. V and J are TRBV5-1 and TRBJ2-7; the D is unclear. Trimming cost V 0 bases and J 7 bases, with 8 bases left between them. Germline CDR1 is SGHRS and CDR2 is YFSETQ. The CDR3 extends over 12 amino acids.

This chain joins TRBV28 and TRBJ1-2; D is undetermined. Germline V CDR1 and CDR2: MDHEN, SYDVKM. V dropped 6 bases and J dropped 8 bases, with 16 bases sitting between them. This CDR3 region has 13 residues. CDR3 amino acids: CASRSTDHGGYTF. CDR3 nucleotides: TGTGCCAGCAGGTCCACAGACCATGGCGGCTACACCTTC.

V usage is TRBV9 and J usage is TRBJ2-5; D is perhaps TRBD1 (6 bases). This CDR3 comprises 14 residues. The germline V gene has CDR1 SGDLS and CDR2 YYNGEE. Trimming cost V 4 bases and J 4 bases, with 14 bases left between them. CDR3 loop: CASSHTGNRETQYF. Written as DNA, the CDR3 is TGTGCCAGCAGCCATACAGGGAATCGAGAGACCCAGTACTTC.

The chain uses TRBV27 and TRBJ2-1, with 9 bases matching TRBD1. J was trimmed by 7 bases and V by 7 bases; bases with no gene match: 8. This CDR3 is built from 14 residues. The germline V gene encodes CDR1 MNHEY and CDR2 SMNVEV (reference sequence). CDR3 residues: CASTSGTGLNEQFF. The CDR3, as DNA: TGTGCCAGCACCTCCGGGACAGGGCTAAATGAGCAGTTCTTC.

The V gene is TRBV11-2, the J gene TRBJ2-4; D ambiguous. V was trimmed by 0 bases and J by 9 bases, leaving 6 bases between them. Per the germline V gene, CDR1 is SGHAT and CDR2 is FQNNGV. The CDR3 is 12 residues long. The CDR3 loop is CASSLDPGIQYF. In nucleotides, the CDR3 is TGTGCCAGCAGCTTAGATCCCGGCATTCAGTACTTC.

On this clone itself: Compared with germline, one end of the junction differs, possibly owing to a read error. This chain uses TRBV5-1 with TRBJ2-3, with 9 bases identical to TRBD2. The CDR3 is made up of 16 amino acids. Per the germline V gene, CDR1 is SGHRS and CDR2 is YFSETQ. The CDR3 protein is CANSSKREARTDTQYF. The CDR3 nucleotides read TGCGCCAACAGCTCTAAGCGGGAGGCCCGCACAGATACGCAGTATTTT. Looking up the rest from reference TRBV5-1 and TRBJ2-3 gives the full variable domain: KAGVTQTPRYLIKTRGQQVTLSCSPISGHRSVSWYQQTPGQGLQFLFEYFSETQRNKGNFPGRFSGRQFSNSRSEMNVSTLELGDSALYLCANSSKREARTDTQYFGPGTRLTVL.

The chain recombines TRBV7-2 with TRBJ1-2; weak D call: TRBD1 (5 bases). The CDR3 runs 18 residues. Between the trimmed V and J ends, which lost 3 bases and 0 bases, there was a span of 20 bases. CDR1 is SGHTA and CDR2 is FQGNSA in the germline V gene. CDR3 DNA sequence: TGTGCCAGCAGCTTCAAACCAATCGGGGACGGCACTAACTATGGCTACACCTTC. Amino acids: CASSFKPIGDGTNYGYTF.

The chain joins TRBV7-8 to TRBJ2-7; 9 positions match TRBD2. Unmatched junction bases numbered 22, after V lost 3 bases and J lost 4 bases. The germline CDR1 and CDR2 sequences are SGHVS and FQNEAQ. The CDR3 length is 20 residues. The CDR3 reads CASSFPNGGVLAGVKYEQYF. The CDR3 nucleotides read TGTGCCAGCAGCTTCCCCAACGGGGGGGTGTTAGCGGGAGTTAAGTACGAGCAGTACTTC.

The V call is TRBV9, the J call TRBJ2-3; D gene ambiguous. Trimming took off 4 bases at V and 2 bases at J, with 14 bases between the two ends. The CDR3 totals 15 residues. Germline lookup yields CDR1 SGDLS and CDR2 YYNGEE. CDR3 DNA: TGTGCCAGCAGCCCAACGGTCCCCTACACAGATACGCAGTATTTT. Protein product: CASSPTVPYTDTQYF. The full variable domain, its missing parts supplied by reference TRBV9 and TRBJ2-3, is DSGVTQTPKHLITATGQRVTLRCSPRSGDLSVYWYQQSLDQGLQFLIQYYNGEERAKGNILERFSAQQFPDLHSELNLSSLELGDSALYFCASSPTVPYTDTQYFGPGTRLTVL.

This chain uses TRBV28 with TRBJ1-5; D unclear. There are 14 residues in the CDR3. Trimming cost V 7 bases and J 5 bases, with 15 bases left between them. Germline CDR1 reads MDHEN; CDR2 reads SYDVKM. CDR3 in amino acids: CASNKAAADQPQHF. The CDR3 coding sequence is TGTGCCAGCAATAAAGCGGCAGCCGATCAGCCCCAGCATTTT.

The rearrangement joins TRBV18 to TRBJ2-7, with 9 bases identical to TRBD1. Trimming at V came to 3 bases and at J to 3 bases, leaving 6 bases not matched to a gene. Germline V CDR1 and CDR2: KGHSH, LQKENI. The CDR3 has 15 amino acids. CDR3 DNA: TGTGCCAGCTCACCCGCGGGACAGGGATTCTACGAGCAGTACTTC. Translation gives CASSPAGQGFYEQYF.

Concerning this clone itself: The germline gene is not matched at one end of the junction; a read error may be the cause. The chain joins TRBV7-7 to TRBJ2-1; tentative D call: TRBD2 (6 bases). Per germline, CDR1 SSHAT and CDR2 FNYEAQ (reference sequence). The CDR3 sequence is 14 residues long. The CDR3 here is CASSLGGAGNEQFF. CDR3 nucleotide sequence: TGTGCTAGCAGCCTCGGGGGAGCGGGCAATGAGCAGTTCTTC.

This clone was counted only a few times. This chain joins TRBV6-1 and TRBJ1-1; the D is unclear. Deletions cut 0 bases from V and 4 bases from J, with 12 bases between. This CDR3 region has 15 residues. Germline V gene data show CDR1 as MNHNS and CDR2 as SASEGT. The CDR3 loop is CASSEAWSGFTEAFF. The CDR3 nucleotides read TGTGCCAGCAGTGAAGCATGGTCGGGGTTCACTGAAGCTTTCTTT.